This T cell receptor beta chain was sequenced during a study of T cells after yellow fever vaccination. Study summary: Fractions containing few cells were prepared with SMART-Seq v4 Ultra Low Input.

Findings and limits, study-wide: Abundant bulk-derived clonotypes could contaminate FACS-sorted repertoires. Some clonotypes, a small share, were shared between CD4 and CD8 compartments. The secondary response showed a weaker magnitude and a faster peak, day 5 versus 15.

A note on this clonotype: Its antigen is currently unknown.

Using its own MiXCR run on the 5' RACE reads, TCRdb lists one record per CDR3 protein. The sample yields 300,000 to 400,000 distinct CDR3 sequences, roughly 8.3% seen once. Germline lookup yields CDR1 SQVTM and CDR2 ANQGSEA. This CDR3 is 13 amino acids long. With V trimmed by 7 bases and J by 6 bases, 9 bases remained unmatched. This specimen was PBMCs, taken 35 to 50 days after the first yellow fever vaccination. This TCR came from a man younger than 30 who received the YFV17D yellow fever vaccine. The J gene is TRBJ2-1, the V gene TRBV29-1, with 7 bases lining up with TRBD1. This CDR3 reads CSDRTGSTNEQFF. CDR3 nucleotide sequence: TGCAGCGACCGGACAGGCTCGACCAATGAGCAGTTCTTC.